Listed below are T cell receptor beta chains from one sample, sequenced in a study of OX40 agonist ivuxolimab in advanced cancers. TCRdb's copy holds only in-frame clones and misses some; the assay was immunoSEQ multiplex PCR. The sample holds tens of thousands of clones, roughly 80% seen once. The sample in question was CD4+ or CD8+ T cells sorted from blood, obtained in a trial of the OX40 agonist ivuxolimab. These TCRs come from an adult with an advanced solid tumor such as melanoma, head and neck, liver or kidney cancer. CDR3s include the opening cysteine and the closing phenylalanine or tryptophan. Each record gives: CDR3 protein, CDR3 DNA, clone size, V gene, D gene, J gene. D genes are given only for firm matches. Expanded clones get a size class; other rows say once, few or many, or leave the size out.

CATSRESGRGNYGYTF TGTGCCACCAGCAGAGAATCGGGCAGGGGGAACTATGGCTACACCTTC NA TRBV15 TRBD1 TRBJ1-2
CASRSVYQETQYF TGTGCCAGCAGGAGTGTGTACCAAGAGACCCAGTACTTC once TRBV6-1 NA TRBJ2-5
CASSPEEGTSGKETQYF TGTGCCAGCAGCCCCGAAGAAGGGACTAGCGGCAAAGAGACCCAGTACTTC NA TRBV7-2 TRBD2 TRBJ2-5
CASRLTTGTYEQYF TGTGCCAGCAGGTTGACGACGGGAACCTACGAGCAGTACTTC NA TRBV28 NA TRBJ2-7
CASSVQEGRQFF TGTGCCAGCAGCGTCCAGGAGGGGAGACAGTTCTTC NA TRBV7-2 NA TRBJ2-1
CASSLEYSAADYEQYF TGTGCCAGCAGCTTAGAGTATAGCGCTGCCGATTACGAGCAGTACTTC NA TRBV7-9 NA TRBJ2-7
CASSSGQGSETQYF TGTGCCAGCAGTAGCGGACAGGGTTCGGAGACCCAGTACTTC once TRBV2 TRBD1 TRBJ2-5
CASSEVLSSTDTQYF TGTGCCAGCAGTGAAGTGTTGTCTAGCACAGATACGCAGTATTTT NA TRBV2 NA TRBJ2-3
CASSPRWGPAEEKLFF TGTGCCAGCTCACCCCGTTGGGGTCCCGCGGAGGAAAAACTGTTTTTT NA TRBV18 NA TRBJ1-4
CASSPGTNTGELFF TGTGCCAGCTCACCCGGGACCAACACCGGGGAGCTGTTTTTT NA TRBV18 NA TRBJ2-2
CASKKAIETHNEQFF TGTGCCTCAAAAAAAGCGATTGAGACCCACAATGAGCAGTTCTTC NA TRBV30 NA TRBJ2-1
CASSMEGLYNEQFF TGTGCCAGCAGTATGGAAGGCTTATACAATGAGCAGTTCTTC NA TRBV6-5 NA TRBJ2-1
CASSLRDSTDTQYF TGTGCCAGCAGCTTAAGGGACTCCACAGATACGCAGTATTTT NA TRBV7-2 NA TRBJ2-3
CASSPTVGQAQEQYF TGTGCCAGCAGCCCGACCGTGGGACAGGCGCAGGAGCAGTACTTC NA TRBV7-7 TRBD1 TRBJ2-7
CASSQARGLAGGNEQFF TGTGCCAGCAGCCAAGCCCGGGGGCTAGCGGGGGGTAATGAGCAGTTCTTC NA TRBV14 TRBD2 TRBJ2-1
CASSGARENPVPNEQFF TGTGCCAGCAGCGGGGCGCGGGAGAACCCCGTCCCCAATGAGCAGTTCTTC NA TRBV21-1 NA TRBJ2-1
CASSDSLGTIYF TGTGCCAGCAGCGACAGCCTCGGAACCATATATTTT few TRBV28 NA TRBJ1-3
CASGFGQGYEQFF TGTGCTAGTGGTTTCGGACAGGGATATGAGCAGTTCTTC few TRBV12-5 TRBD1 TRBJ2-1
CASSFGTSDNSPLHF TGTGCCAGCAGCTTTGGGACATCTGATAATTCACCCCTCCACTTT NA TRBV9 NA TRBJ1-6
CASSSGNTEAFF TGTGCCAGCAGCTCGGGGAACACTGAAGCTTTCTTT NA TRBV11-2 NA TRBJ1-1
CASSAFISDEQYF TGTGCCAGCAGTGCATTCATTAGTGACGAGCAGTACTTC NA TRBV2 NA TRBJ2-7
CSVVRTSGTDTQYF TGCAGCGTTGTCAGGACTAGCGGCACAGATACGCAGTATTTT NA TRBV29-1 TRBD2 TRBJ2-3
CASSLVSYETQYF TGTGCCAGCAGCTTAGTCAGCTACGAGACCCAGTACTTC NA TRBV7-8 NA TRBJ2-5
CASSFVGGYSDIQYF TGTGCCAGCAGCTTCGTGGGGGGCTATAGTGACATTCAGTACTTC NA TRBV7-9 NA TRBJ2-4
CASSQDWEQFF TGTGCCAGCAGCCAAGATTGGGAGCAGTTCTTC NA TRBV7-9 NA TRBJ2-1
CASSREGTVPYEQYF TGCGCCAGCAGCAGGGAGGGGACGGTCCCCTACGAGCAGTACTTC few TRBV5-1 TRBD2 TRBJ2-7
CASRPASTGELFF TGTGCCAGCAGACCCGCCAGCACCGGGGAGCTGTTTTTT NA TRBV7-3 NA TRBJ2-2
CAWGTSGRDTQYF TGTGCCTGGGGGACTAGCGGGAGGGATACGCAGTATTTT NA TRBV30 TRBD2 TRBJ2-3
CASSPHSSGLNTGELFF TGTGCCAGCAGCCCCCACTCTAGCGGGCTGAACACCGGGGAGCTGTTTTTT NA TRBV7-9 TRBD2 TRBJ2-2
CASSGGKNTEAFF TGTGCCAGCAGCGGGGGGAAGAACACTGAAGCTTTCTTT NA TRBV28 NA TRBJ1-1
CASRDSQGETQYF TGTGCCAGCAGGGACAGTCAGGGAGAGACCCAGTACTTC NA TRBV11-2 NA TRBJ2-5
CASSRPGRFGYGYTF TGTGCCAGCAGCCGCCCCGGCAGATTCGGGTATGGCTACACCTTC NA TRBV6-5 NA TRBJ1-2
CASSQRINTEAFF TGTGCCAGCAGTCAACGGATTAACACTGAAGCTTTCTTT once TRBV28 NA TRBJ1-1
CASSGTYQPQHF TGTGCCAGCAGTGGTACATATCAGCCCCAGCATTTT many TRBV2 NA TRBJ1-5
CASSITGVREKLFF TGTGCCAGCAGCATAACAGGGGTCCGGGAAAAACTGTTTTTT NA TRBV6-5 TRBD1 TRBJ1-4
CASSPGGDPGYEQYF TGTGCCAGCAGCCCCGGGGGGGACCCGGGCTACGAGCAGTACTTC NA TRBV7-2 TRBD2 TRBJ2-7
CASSPGGSSYNEQFF TGTGCCAGCAGCCCCGGCGGCAGCTCCTACAATGAGCAGTTCTTC few TRBV9 NA TRBJ2-1
CASRDPGDGYTF TGTGCCAGCAGAGACCCCGGGGATGGCTACACCTTC NA TRBV6-5 NA TRBJ1-2
CASSLRDRANYGYTF TGTGCCAGCTCACTCCGGGACAGAGCTAACTATGGCTACACCTTC NA TRBV18 TRBD1 TRBJ1-2
CASRGSTGQPQHF TGTGCCAGCAGGGGCAGTACGGGGCAGCCCCAGCATTTT few TRBV2 NA TRBJ1-5
CASSHPGLKETQYF TGCGCCAGCAGCCATCCGGGCCTGAAGGAGACCCAGTACTTC NA TRBV4-1 NA TRBJ2-5
CASSLLPGQRTGAFF TGCGCCAGCAGCTTACTCCCGGGACAGCGAACGGGGGCTTTCTTT NA TRBV5-1 TRBD1 TRBJ1-1
CASSREGAGTEAFF TGTGCCAGCAGCCGGGAGGGGGCGGGCACTGAAGCTTTCTTT once TRBV2 TRBD1 TRBJ1-1
CASSLRFQGSYEKLFF TGTGCCAGCAGTTTAAGATTCCAAGGGTCTTATGAAAAACTGTTTTTT NA TRBV28 NA TRBJ1-4
CASSSFEGGAGETQYF TGTGCCAGCAGTTCTTTCGAAGGGGGCGCGGGAGAGACCCAGTACTTC NA TRBV7-9 TRBD1 TRBJ2-5
CASSEWRGAYNEQFF TGCGCCAGCAGTGAGTGGCGGGGGGCCTACAATGAGCAGTTCTTC NA TRBV10-1 TRBD2 TRBJ2-1
CASSFGNQPQHF TGTGCCAGCAGTTTCGGAAATCAGCCCCAGCATTTT NA TRBV28 NA TRBJ1-5
CASSIARGPEAFF TGTGCCAGTAGTATAGCACGGGGCCCTGAAGCTTTCTTT NA TRBV19 NA TRBJ1-1
CASSWMGGRNTYEQYF TGTGCCAGCAGCTGGATGGGCGGGAGGAATACCTACGAGCAGTACTTC NA TRBV5-6 TRBD2 TRBJ2-7
CASSLGNQPQHF TGTGCCAGCAGCTTAGGGAATCAGCCCCAGCATTTT few TRBV7-6 NA TRBJ1-5
CASSHRTGWRFAGELFF TGTGCCAGCAGCCACAGGACAGGTTGGAGATTTGCCGGGGAGCTGTTTTTT NA TRBV7-8 TRBD1 TRBJ2-2
CASSFRALSTDTQYF TGTGCCAGCAGTTTTCGAGCGCTGAGCACAGATACGCAGTATTTT NA TRBV27 NA TRBJ2-3
CASSLGQSTDTQYF TGTGCCAGCAGCTTGGGACAGAGCACAGATACGCAGTATTTT NA TRBV5-4 NA TRBJ2-3
CASSYNSYNEQFF TGCGCCAGCAGCTATAACAGCTACAATGAGCAGTTCTTC NA TRBV4-1 NA TRBJ2-1
CASSFSGWSGEQFF TGTGCCAGCAGCTTCAGCGGGTGGAGCGGAGAGCAGTTCTTC NA TRBV7-9 NA TRBJ2-1
CASRTGDEQFF TGCGCCAGCAGGACAGGGGATGAGCAGTTCTTC NA TRBV5-1 TRBD1 TRBJ2-1